The present T cell receptor beta chain was sequenced within a study of T cells expressing NK-cell markers. Overall study context: Sorted CD3+CD56-NKG2C+, CD3+CD56+NKG2C+ and CD3+CD56+NKG2C- T cells supplied the TCR beta repertoires. Study-level findings and limits: The CD3+CD56-NKG2C+ fraction was also led by these clonotypes in a few donors.

The V gene's germline CDR1 is SGHRS and CDR2 YFSETQ. The CDR3 length is 16 residues. A 5'RACE template switching approach incorporating UMIs was used to make TCR beta cDNA. TCRdb re-called the 5' RACE reads and shows each CDR3 protein once, DNA omitted. This sample's table reports 300,000 to 500,000 distinct CDR3 sequences. Turning to this clonotype: Its target is not known.

This TCR derives from a woman in her forties or fifties in good health. The chain carries TRBV5-1 and TRBJ1-1. The sequenced sample consisted of blood T cells: a sorted CD56 or NKG2C T cell subset, CD4+ or CD8+ T cells, or bulk PBMC T cells (not recorded which). The CDR3 sequence: CASSTNTVRFSTEAFF.